The 30 T cell receptor beta chains below come from one sample, sequenced in a study of T cell responses to AZD1222 COVID-19 vaccine. This table comes from immunoSEQ multiplex PCR, and its TCRdb copy is limited to in-frame clones, with some not included. The table records under 95,000 clones, about nine tenths of them present only once. The sequencing used peripheral blood, collected on day 0 of AZD1222 vaccination. The receptors originated from an adult in good health.

The chain recombines TRBV27 with TRBJ1-6; 8 bases fit TRBD1. Germline CDR1 MNHEY, CDR2 SMNVEV (reference sequence). Trimming removed 4 bases from V and 10 bases from J; junction bases left unmatched: 9. CDR3 size: 15 residues. The CDR3 DNA reads as TGTGCCAGCAGTTCCCTGACAGGGGCAGGGTCACCCCTCCACTTT. Its protein is CASSSLTGAGSPLHF.

This clone is medium-sized (0.01 to 0.1%) in the sample. The chain combines TRBV6-1 with TRBJ2-7; tentatively, D is TRBD2 (6 bases). V lost 2 bases and J lost 5, with 13 bases in between. CDR3 size: 14 residues. From germline, CDR1 is MNHNS and CDR2 SASEGT. The CDR3 nucleotides are TGTGCCAGCAGTGAATCGGGGGAGTGGGACGAGCAGTACTTC. This sequence encodes CASSESGEWDEQYF.

This clone was counted once. The gene calls are TRBV6-5 and TRBJ2-5, with 10 bases aligning to TRBD2. Germline CDR1 and CDR2: MNHEY and SVGAGI. CDR3 length: 13 residues. Germline trimming cut 7 bases from V and 6 bases from J; bases unmatched to any gene: 5. CDR3 in amino acids: CASTAGGMKTQYF. In DNA form, the CDR3 reads TGTGCCAGCACAGCGGGGGGGATGAAGACCCAGTACTTC.

This clone was counted a few times. The chain couples TRBV30 to TRBJ1-1; no reliable D call. The germline CDR1 and CDR2 sequences are GTSNPN and SVGIG (reference sequence). The CDR3 is made up of 13 amino acids. V was cut by 2 bases and J by 4 bases, with 11 bases left in between. In nucleotides, the CDR3 is TGTGCCTGGAGTTCTCGACGGATCACTGAAGCTTTCTTT. Translated: CAWSSRRITEAFF. Looking up the rest from reference TRBV30 and TRBJ1-1 gives the full variable domain: SQTIHQWPATLVQPVGSPLSLECTVEGTSNPNLYWYRQAAGRGLQLLFYSVGIGQISSEVPQNLSASRPQDRQFILSSKKLLLSDSGFYLCAWSSRRITEAFFGQGTRLTVV.

The gene calls are TRBV3-1 (or the pseudogene TRBV3-2) and TRBJ1-6; TRBD1 matches 10 bases. This CDR3 spans 15 amino acids. After removal of 4 bases from V and 9 bases from J, the junction contained 6 bases not matched to a gene. Germline CDR1 reads LGHDT; CDR2 reads YNNKEL (reference sequence). CDR3: CASSRSTGGSSPLHF. DNA for the CDR3: TGTGCCAGCAGCCGGTCGACAGGGGGCAGTTCACCCCTCCACTTT.

The chain joins TRBV14 to TRBJ1-1; 9 bases are shared with TRBD1. Unmatched junction bases numbered 6, after V lost 4 bases and J lost 3 bases. Looked up from germline, CDR1 is SGHDN and CDR2 is FVKESK. The CDR3 extends over 15 amino acids. CDR3 amino acids: CASSPTDRGDTEAFF. The DNA for the CDR3 is TGTGCCAGCAGCCCAACGGACAGGGGCGACACTGAAGCTTTCTTT.

This chain uses TRBV19 with TRBJ2-3; D perhaps matches TRBD2 (6 bases). The CDR3 has 15 amino acids. Per germline, CDR1 LNHDA and CDR2 SQIVND (reference sequence). V was cut by 5 bases and J by 0 bases, with 12 bases left in between. The CDR3: CASSSIAVSTDTQYF. In DNA form, the CDR3 reads TGTGCCAGTAGTTCCATAGCGGTTAGCACAGATACGCAGTATTTT.

This sequence joins TRBV25-1 and TRBJ1-1, with D hard to call. Trimming stripped 6 bases from V and 5 bases from J, with 7 bases between. Looked up from germline, CDR1 is MGHDK and CDR2 is SYGVNS. The CDR3 totals 11 residues. CDR3 loop: CASREETEAFF. Here the CDR3 DNA reads TGTGCCAGCAGGGAGGAGACTGAAGCTTTCTTT. The variable domain in full, completed from reference TRBV25-1 and TRBJ1-1, reads EADIYQTPRYLVIGTGKKITLECSQTMGHDKMYWYQQDPGMELHLIHYSYGVNSTEKGDLSSESTVSRIRTEHFPLTLESARPSHTSQYLCASREETEAFFGQGTRLTVV.

This chain uses TRBV18 with TRBJ1-1; the D is unclear. The ends were cut back, 0 bases at V and 1 base at J, with 15 bases in the middle. Germline assignment: CDR1 KGHSH and CDR2 LQKENI. The CDR3 has 17 amino acids. CDR3 region: CASSPPGGLLSNTEAFF. Here the CDR3 DNA reads TGTGCCAGCTCACCACCGGGAGGGCTCCTCTCGAACACTGAAGCTTTCTTT.

The rearrangement joins TRBV5-5 to TRBJ2-7; 8 nucleotides line up with TRBD1. The CDR3 length is 14 residues. With V trimmed by 0 bases and J by 3 bases, 2 bases remained unmatched. Germline CDR1 is SGHKS and CDR2 is YYEKEE (reference sequence). CDR3 sequence reads: CASSLGQGYYEQYF. CDR3 nucleotide sequence: TGTGCCAGCAGCTTGGGACAGGGGTACTACGAGCAGTACTTC.

This chain joins TRBV18 and TRBJ2-4; no firm D call. The CDR3 is made up of 13 amino acids. Trimming left V 3 bases short and J 6 bases short, with 9 bases between. Germline V gives CDR1 KGHSH, CDR2 LQKENI. The CDR3 sequence: CASSPGKRNIQYF. CDR3 nucleotide sequence: TGTGCCAGCTCACCGGGGAAAAGAAACATTCAGTACTTC.

This sequence joins TRBV2 and TRBJ2-3; 11 bases line up with TRBD2. The V and J ends lost 6 bases and 2 bases, in that order; junction bases with no gene match: 4. In germline, CDR1 is SNHLY, CDR2 FYNNEI. The CDR3 has 15 residues. The CDR3 nucleotides are TGTGCCAGCAGCGTAGCGGGGGGGCCCACAGATACGCAGTATTTT. Protein product: CASSVAGGPTDTQYF. The variable domain in full, with the rest retrieved from reference TRBV2 and TRBJ2-3, is EPEVTQTPSHQVTQMGQEVILRCVPISNHLYFYWYRQILGQKVEFLVSFYNNEISEKSEIFDDQFSVERPDGSNFTLKIRSTKLEDSAMYFCASSVAGGPTDTQYFGPGTRLTVL.

The sample holds a few counts of this clone. The rearrangement links TRBV6-1 to TRBJ1-1; TRBD1 aligns across 7 bases. Trimming removed 2 bases from V and 4 bases from J; junction bases left unmatched: 1. The CDR3 covers 13 residues. Per the germline V gene, CDR1 is MNHNS and CDR2 is SASEGT. The CDR3 protein is CASSETGVTEAFF. The CDR3 coding sequence is TGTGCCAGCAGTGAAACAGGGGTCACTGAAGCTTTCTTT.

The chain joins TRBV5-5 to TRBJ2-1, with 8 bases aligning to TRBD1. CDR3 length: 16 residues. Germline V CDR1 and CDR2: SGHKS, YYEKEE (reference sequence). Germline trimming cut 0 bases from V and 5 bases from J; bases unmatched to any gene: 7. In DNA, the CDR3 is TGTGCCAGCAGCTTGGAGTCTGGACAGGGTCACAATGAGCAGTTCTTC. It encodes CASSLESGQGHNEQFF.

The chain joins TRBV5-1 to TRBJ2-4; 12 nucleotides agree with TRBD2. V was clipped by 5 bases and J by 8 bases; unmatched bases: 14. Germline V gives CDR1 SGHRS, CDR2 YFSETQ. This CDR3 is 17 amino acids long. CDR3 sequence reads: CASSLQPSGRALDIQYF. The DNA for the CDR3 is TGCGCCAGCAGTTTGCAGCCTAGCGGGAGGGCCCTCGACATTCAGTACTTC.

J is TRBJ2-7 and V is TRBV7-8; 8 positions match TRBD1. Germline loops: CDR1 SGHVS, CDR2 FQNEAQ. V dropped 6 bases and J dropped 4; count of bases not matched to a gene: 8. The CDR3 totals 14 residues. CDR3 sequence (DNA): TGTGCCAGCAGAGATCGGACAGGGCCATACGAGCAGTACTTC. This codes for CASRDRTGPYEQYF.

This chain joins TRBV6-5 and TRBJ2-3; 11 bases are shared with TRBD2. CDR3 length: 14 residues. Germline values: CDR1 MNHEY, CDR2 SVGAGI. CDR3 sequence: CSGGVAGGLDTQYF. DNA of the CDR3: TGTTCGGGAGGGGTAGCGGGAGGGTTGGATACGCAGTATTTT.

The table lists this clone with a few counts. This chain links TRBV25-1 with TRBJ1-4; no clear D. The CDR3 extends over 16 amino acids. Germline values: CDR1 MGHDK, CDR2 SYGVNS. Trimming pared 3 bases from V and 0 bases from J, leaving 11 bases between. The CDR3 sequence: CASSDWAAATNEKLFF. The CDR3 coding sequence is TGTGCCAGCAGTGATTGGGCAGCAGCAACTAATGAAAAACTGTTTTTT.

The chain links TRBV5-1 to TRBJ2-2; TRBD1 might be the D (5 bases). Germline lookup yields CDR1 SGHRS and CDR2 YFSETQ. The CDR3 is 14 amino acids. Trimming left V 0 bases short and J 4 bases short, with 7 bases between. In nucleotides, the CDR3 is TGCGCCAGCAGCTTGGAAGGGGCCACCGGGGAGCTGTTTTTT. It translates to CASSLEGATGELFF.

V usage is TRBV14 and J usage is TRBJ2-5, with 9 bases lining up with TRBD2. The CDR3 totals 17 residues. Germline V gene sequence: CDR1 SGHDN, CDR2 FVKESK. Trimming cost V 3 bases and J 5 bases; bases outside gene matches: 13. CDR3 DNA sequence: TGTGCCAGCAGCCAGACCGGGGTAGCGGGGGCGGAGGAGACCCAGTACTTC. Translated, it gives CASSQTGVAGAEETQYF.

This chain links TRBV5-6 with TRBJ1-1; a possible D gene is TRBD1 (6 bases). Trimming took off 4 bases at V and 6 bases at J, with 16 bases between the two ends. CDR3 size: 14 residues. Germline V CDR1 and CDR2: SGHDT, YYEEEE. CDR3 DNA sequence: TGTGCCAGCAGCCGCCGCCAGGGGATCTCTGAAGCTTTCTTT. It is translated as CASSRRQGISEAFF.

The chain is built from TRBV7-3 and TRBJ2-1, with D uncertain. Germline loops: CDR1 SGHTA, CDR2 FQGTGA. The CDR3 runs 15 residues. The V end was cut by 4 bases, the J end by 9 bases, with 19 bases between. DNA of the CDR3: TGTGCCAGCAGCTCCACCTCCGGAAACGAATTTGAGCAGTTCTTC. It codes for CASSSTSGNEFEQFF.

CDR3 amino acids: CASSSTGQGPNYGYTF. Here the CDR3 DNA reads TGTGCCAGCAGTTCAACCGGACAGGGCCCTAACTATGGCTACACCTTC. The chain couples TRBV28 to TRBJ1-2, with 8 nucleotides matching TRBD1. Trimming cost V 4 bases and J 0 bases; bases outside gene matches: 7. CDR3 size: 16 residues. CDR1 and CDR2 (germline): MDHEN, SYDVKM.

V is TRBV9 and J is TRBJ1-6; TRBD1 matches 8 bases. The CDR3 runs 14 residues. CDR1 and CDR2 from the germline V gene are SGDLS and YYNGEE. V trimming: 3 bases; J trimming: 10 bases; junction bases outside the gene matches: 6. The CDR3 here is CASSAGTGPSPLHF. The CDR3 DNA follows: TGTGCCAGCAGCGCCGGGACAGGTCCCTCACCCCTCCACTTT. The full variable domain, its missing parts supplied by reference TRBV9 and TRBJ1-6, is DSGVTQTPKHLITATGQRVTLRCSPRSGDLSVYWYQQSLDQGLQFLIQYYNGEERAKGNILERFSAQQFPDLHSELNLSSLELGDSALYFCASSAGTGPSPLHFGNGTRLTVT.

V gene TRBV30 combines with J gene TRBJ2-7; 8 nucleotides agree with TRBD1. The CDR3 totals 11 residues. Germline CDR1 reads GTSNPN; CDR2 reads SVGIG (reference sequence). V dropped 5 bases and J dropped 5; count of bases not matched to a gene: 2. The CDR3 coding sequence is TGTGCCTGGGGACAGGGCAACGAGCAGTACTTC. It is translated as CAWGQGNEQYF.

The chain combines TRBV19 with TRBJ1-1; perhaps TRBD1 as D (6 bases). Germline V gene sequence: CDR1 LNHDA, CDR2 SQIVND (reference sequence). This CDR3 spans 14 amino acids. V gave up 8 bases and J gave up 5 bases, with 18 bases separating them. The CDR3 nucleotides read TGTGCCAGTTACGAACCGGGACATGGGACTGAAGCTTTCTTT. Translating gives CASYEPGHGTEAFF.

The J gene is TRBJ2-7, the V gene TRBV30; D is unresolved. The V gene's germline CDR1 is GTSNPN and CDR2 SVGIG (reference sequence). V dropped 3 bases and J dropped 2 bases, with 11 bases sitting between them. The CDR3 contains 13 residues. Here the CDR3 DNA reads TGTGCCTGGAGCCCACCAATGGCCTACGAGCAGTACTTC. This translates into CAWSPPMAYEQYF.

This clone was seen just once. V and J are TRBV5-6 and TRBJ1-1; D call uncertain. The germline gives CDR1 SGHDT, CDR2 YYEEEE. CDR3 length: 14 residues. V lost 3 bases to trimming and J lost 2 bases, with 11 bases between them. In DNA, the CDR3 is TGTGCCAGCAGCTCGGATTGGGCTAACACTGAAGCTTTCTTT. Translated, it gives CASSSDWANTEAFF.

The chain has TRBV6-5 and TRBJ1-2; TRBD1 matches at 7 bases. With V trimmed by 7 bases and J by 8 bases, 10 bases remained unmatched. CDR1 is MNHEY and CDR2 is SVGAGI in the germline V gene. The CDR3 contains 13 residues. The CDR3: CASTRRQGGGYTF. The CDR3 bases are TGTGCCAGCACCCGAAGACAGGGAGGAGGCTACACCTTC.

This clone has a single count. V usage is TRBV11-3 and J usage is TRBJ2-2; no clear D. The CDR3 has 12 amino acids. Germline CDR1 and CDR2: SGHNT and YENEEA. The V gene lost 5 bases and the J gene lost 5 bases, with 6 bases spanning the gap. CDR3 sequence reads: CASSAETGELFF. The CDR3 DNA sequence: TGTGCCAGCAGCGCGGAGACCGGGGAGCTGTTTTTT. Full variable domain (outside the CDR3, taken from reference TRBV11-3 and TRBJ2-2): EAGVVQSPRYKIIEKKQPVAFWCNPISGHNTLYWYLQNLGQGPELLIRYENEEAVDDSQLPKDRFSAERLKGVDSTLKIQPAELGDSAVYLCASSAETGELFFGEGSRLTVL.